The next 22 T cell receptor beta chains were all read from a single sample in a study of blood T cell repertoires in COVID-19. TCRdb's table, derived via immunoSEQ multiplex PCR, lists solely in-frame clones and lacks some. The repertoire holds around 15,000 clones, with about 85% as singletons. The specimen sequenced was peripheral blood. The receptors were gathered from a man aged 50-59 years with active COVID-19.

The chain combines TRBV5-1 with TRBJ1-1; the D gene is possibly TRBD1 (6 bases). The CDR3 loop spans 13 amino acids. Germline CDR1 is SGHRS and CDR2 is YFSETQ. The ends were cut back, 1 base at V and 7 bases at J, with 11 bases in the middle. CDR3 amino acids: CASSLRTEGEAFF. CDR3 DNA sequence: TGCGCCAGCAGCTTGCGGACAGAGGGTGAAGCTTTCTTT.

The gene calls are TRBV6-5 and TRBJ1-2; D might be TRBD1 (6 bases). V was clipped by 6 bases and J by 2 bases, with 10 bases between them. The germline V gene has CDR1 MNHEY and CDR2 SVGAGI. CDR3 size: 13 residues. CDR3 DNA: TGTGCCAGCAGCGTACAGGGAAACTATGGCTACACCTTC. This encodes CASSVQGNYGYTF.

The genes are TRBV25-1 and TRBJ1-2; D unresolved. With 3 bases removed from V and 3 bases from J, the gap between germline ends came to 5 bases. Germline-derived CDR1 and CDR2 are MGHDK and SYGVNS. The CDR3 spans 12 residues. CDR3 coding DNA: TGTGCCAGCAGTGACGGTTACTATGGCTACACCTTC. It translates to CASSDGYYGYTF.

This chain links TRBV3-1 (or the pseudogene TRBV3-2) with TRBJ2-3; possibly TRBD2 for D (5 bases). Germline CDR1 and CDR2: LGHDT and YNNKEL (reference sequence). V lost 1 base and J lost 6, with 11 bases in between. This CDR3 is built from 14 residues. CDR3 coding DNA: TGTGCCAGCAGCCAAGGGGGAGAGGTGGATACGCAGTATTTT. This translates into CASSQGGEVDTQYF.

This clone was detected only once. The chain links TRBV9 to TRBJ1-4; no clear D. Germline CDR1 reads SGDLS; CDR2 reads YYNGEE. The V gene lost 5 bases and the J gene lost 8 bases, with 13 bases spanning the gap. The CDR3 runs to 13 residues. This CDR3 is CASRAGEEEKLFF. Here the CDR3 DNA reads TGTGCCAGCAGGGCCGGGGAGGAGGAAAAACTGTTTTTT.

The rearrangement joins TRBV2 to TRBJ1-1; no reliable D call. This CDR3 spans 14 amino acids. V was cut by 8 bases and J by 5 bases, with 18 bases left in between. Germline CDR1 and CDR2: SNHLY and FYNNEI. CDR3 in amino acids: CASSKLGTGTEAFF. CDR3 nucleotide sequence: TGTGCCAGCTCTAAACTTGGTACGGGGACTGAAGCTTTCTTT.

The chain employs TRBV7-2 and TRBJ2-1; D perhaps matches TRBD2 (5 bases). Trimming took 0 bases from V and 0 from J, leaving 6 bases between them. This CDR3 is 15 amino acids long. Germline CDR1 and CDR2: SGHTA and FQGNSA. CDR3 DNA sequence: TGTGCCAGCAGCTTAGCGGGGAGCTCCTACAATGAGCAGTTCTTC. Translated, it gives CASSLAGSSYNEQFF.

The V gene is TRBV11-1, the J gene TRBJ2-7; no definite D call. The germline CDR1 and CDR2 sequences are SGHAT and FQDESV (reference sequence). The CDR3 totals 15 residues. Trimming took off 3 bases at V and 2 bases at J, with 14 bases between the two ends. Here the CDR3 DNA reads TGTGCCAGCAGCTTCGGCGGCATAATACCCTACGAGCAGTACTTC. Protein product: CASSFGGIIPYEQYF.

This clone has more than one count but fewer than ten. The rearrangement links TRBV4-2 to TRBJ2-1; D unresolved. Deletions cut 3 bases from V and 4 bases from J, with 7 bases between. The CDR3 has 13 amino acids. Germline loops: CDR1 LGHNA, CDR2 YNFKEQ. CDR3 loop: CASSQLSYNEQFF. As DNA, the CDR3 is TGTGCCAGCAGCCAGTTATCGTACAATGAGCAGTTCTTC.

The V gene is TRBV28, the J gene TRBJ2-3, with 10 bases matching TRBD2. Unmatched junction bases numbered 8, after V lost 7 bases and J lost 4 bases. The CDR3 length is 15 residues. Germline V CDR1 and CDR2: MDHEN, SYDVKM. CDR3 DNA: TGTGCCAGCACCCAAGCGGGAGGGCGGGCAGATACGCAGTATTTT. This codes for CASTQAGGRADTQYF.

J is TRBJ1-3 and V is TRBV4-3; D is ambiguous. The V end was cut by 0 bases, the J end by 3 bases, with 12 bases between. Germline V gene data show CDR1 as LGHNA and CDR2 as YSLEER. The CDR3 is 16 residues long. CDR3 in DNA: TGCGCCAGCAGCCAAGATCCAAGAAGCCTTGGAAACACCATATATTTT. This encodes CASSQDPRSLGNTIYF.

The chain is built from TRBV3-1 (or the pseudogene TRBV3-2) and TRBJ1-4, with 10 positions matching TRBD1. Germline loops: CDR1 LGHDT, CDR2 YNNKEL (reference sequence). This CDR3 contains 14 residues. V shed 5 bases, J shed 8 bases, and the junction held 5 bases outside the gene matches. The CDR3 here is CASSDRQGAEKLFF. The CDR3 DNA is TGTGCCAGCAGCGATCGACAGGGGGCGGAAAAACTGTTTTTT.

The chain has TRBV15 and TRBJ1-2; D is unclear. The V end lost 5 bases, the J end lost 4 bases, and 17 bases lay between the germline ends. This CDR3 spans 15 amino acids. Germline V CDR1 and CDR2: LNHNV, YYDKDF (reference sequence). For the CDR3, the DNA is TGTGCCACCAGCCGTGACCCGGGTGTGACCTATGGCTACACCTTC. Its translation: CATSRDPGVTYGYTF.

The sample holds one count of this clone. CDR3 sequence (DNA): TGTGCCAGCAACAGGCCGGGACAAAGTAATTCACCCCTCCACTTT. Protein product: CASNRPGQSNSPLHF. The V call is TRBV28, the J call TRBJ1-6, with D possibly TRBD1 on 6 matching bases. CDR3 length: 15 residues. The V gene's germline CDR1 is MDHEN and CDR2 SYDVKM. V dropped 7 bases and J dropped 6 bases, with 16 bases sitting between them.

The CDR3 here is CSAGTEQYF. Here the CDR3 DNA reads TGCAGTGCTGGTACAGAGCAGTACTTC. V is TRBV20-1 and J is TRBJ2-7, with no clear D. The germline V and J ends were trimmed by 5 bases and 7 bases, with 6 bases remaining between them. Germline CDR1 is DFQATT and CDR2 is SNEGSKA (reference sequence). The CDR3 has 9 amino acids.

The chain links TRBV2 to TRBJ1-3; 8 bases are shared with TRBD1. Germline V gene sequence: CDR1 SNHLY, CDR2 FYNNEI. CDR3 length: 15 amino acids. V shed 5 bases and J 4 bases; nucleotides not matched to a gene: 7. The CDR3 DNA sequence: TGTGCCAGCAGTTCAACGGACAGGGTCGGAAACACCATATATTTT. It yields the protein CASSSTDRVGNTIYF.

This clone was detected only once. The chain employs TRBV10-2 and TRBJ1-1, with TRBD1 matching over 8 bases. This CDR3 comprises 16 residues. In germline, CDR1 is WSHSY, CDR2 SAAADI. With 2 bases clipped from V and 5 bases from J, the junction kept 10 bases outside the gene matches. Here the CDR3 DNA reads TGCGCCAGCAGTGAGGTTGACAGGGGAGGGTGGACTGAAGCTTTCTTT. Encoded protein: CASSEVDRGGWTEAFF.

This clone occurred once. In DNA form, the CDR3 reads TGTGCCAGCAGCGTAGCTGTAGCGGGGGTCCAAGAGACCCAGTACTTC. Translating it yields CASSVAVAGVQETQYF. The chain links TRBV9 to TRBJ2-5; 9 bases match TRBD2. The CDR3 runs 16 residues. Per the germline V gene, CDR1 is SGDLS and CDR2 is YYNGEE. The V and J ends lost 0 bases and 1 base, in that order; junction bases with no gene match: 4. Filled out from reference TRBV9 and TRBJ2-5, the complete variable domain reads DSGVTQTPKHLITATGQRVTLRCSPRSGDLSVYWYQQSLDQGLQFLIQYYNGEERAKGNILERFSAQQFPDLHSELNLSSLELGDSALYFCASSVAVAGVQETQYFGPGTRLLVL.

The rearrangement joins TRBV28 to TRBJ2-3; 8 bases fit TRBD2. The CDR3 extends over 14 amino acids. After removal of 6 bases from V and 6 bases from J, the junction contained 8 bases not matched to a gene. From germline, CDR1 is MDHEN and CDR2 SYDVKM. DNA of the CDR3: TGTGCCAGCAGCCCCGCGGGGGGCGAGGATACGCAGTATTTT. Amino acids: CASSPAGGEDTQYF.

The rearrangement links TRBV6-2 or TRBV6-3 to TRBJ1-1; TRBD1 agrees at 7 bases. The ends lost 2 bases at V and 5 bases at J; junction bases unmatched: 14. Germline V CDR1 and CDR2: MNHEY, SVGEGT. The CDR3 runs 17 residues. In DNA form, the CDR3 reads TGTGCCAGCAGTTACACAGAACAGGGGCGGGGTGTGACTGAAGCTTTCTTT. Translation gives CASSYTEQGRGVTEAFF.

The rearrangement links TRBV5-6 to TRBJ2-1; a weak D match, TRBD2 (6 bases). The CDR3 runs to 15 residues. The V gene's germline CDR1 is SGHDT and CDR2 YYEEEE. V gave up 5 bases and J gave up 4 bases, with 16 bases separating them. The CDR3 reads CASSGGWTRYNEQFF. The CDR3 region has the DNA TGTGCCAGCAGTGGGGGGTGGACTCGATACAATGAGCAGTTCTTC.

The chain carries TRBV5-1 and TRBJ2-7; 7 nucleotides align to TRBD2. Germline V gene lookup returns CDR1 SGHRS and CDR2 YFSETQ. The CDR3 is 15 amino acids. With V trimmed by 0 bases and J by 2 bases, 5 bases remained unmatched. The CDR3 DNA reads TGCGCCAGCAGCTTGGGCGGGAGTTTCCCCTACGAGCAGTACTTC. It specifies CASSLGGSFPYEQYF.